This TCR beta chain was documented in a study of T cell responses to AZD1222 COVID-19 vaccine (dated by TCRdb to the early 2020s). Looking at the study overall: A total of about 250 trial participants underwent TCR sequencing, of whom about 200 had received two doses of AZD1222 and roughly 26 had received two doses of the MenACWY control vaccine. Trial participants were enrolled by age into subgroups of 18-55, 56-69 and 70-plus years, and 148, 28 and 57 TCR-sequenced participants, respectively, were included in these subgroups. Study-wide conclusions, independent of this receptor: Participants were mostly white British, with more females than males. The authors suggested clonal diversity may have been underestimated. No day 14 peak-response samples were available, so repertoires were characterized only after the peak T cell response. Vaccine-associated CD4 TCRs spanned the whole spike protein, with dominant responses in regions 160-218 and 743-854. Conclusions about previously exposed vaccinees are limited, since just six or seven AZD1222 recipients were seropositive for SARS-CoV-2 at baseline. The 56-69-year group was small, and its depth increase did not reach significance, likely because of low power. After two AZD1222 doses, spike-specific TCR breadth and depth were significantly higher than at day 0 and than in MenACWY recipients. Nearly half of unique spike-specific TCRs reportedly recognized epitopes outside regions mutated in the B.1.351 and B.1.1.7 variants.

According to the study, the label for this sample's time point signals: about 28 days (+/-7) after the second vaccine dose. Because spike-specific TCR depth and breadth did not differ between the two schedules, AZD1222 recipients who got a second dose at roughly 4 weeks were pooled with those who got a second dose at roughly 12 weeks. Vaccinee samples were obtained from the UK trials COV001 and COV002, which included a single-blind randomized controlled phase 2/3 trial of AZD1222 (ChAdOx1 nCoV-19) in healthy adults. For TCRbeta chain sequencing, PBMC samples were collected from trial participants at day 0 and at day 28 after the second dose. In regard to this clone: There is no known antigen for this receptor. No much larger clonotype is one base removed from it; base qualities were not supplied.

The CDR3 regions of human TCRbeta chains were subjected to immunosequencing. In the source study's methods: TCRs in the repertoires were compared against a reference library of SARS-CoV-2-specific TCRs that had been generated with the MIRA antigen-specificity platform. Breadth was defined as the fraction of unique TCRs that were SARS-CoV-2-associated, and depth was defined as the fraction of total T cells that were SARS-CoV-2-associated. Each spike-specific TCR was assigned to its reactive spike region and to a CD4 or CD8 class using the MIRA data. Log10-transformed breadth and depth values were compared by one-way ANOVA with Sidak's multiple comparisons tests. The clones in this table, taken by TCRdb from immuneACCESS, are in-frame only. Not every clone is retained; where verified, under half of the shortfall comes from an unresolved V gene, and the cause of the rest is unknown. V and J calls plus clone size are reproduced from that table; the DNA served to infer D and trimming. The sample has fewer than 150,000 clones on record, nearly 90% of them singletons. Of the sample, more than 5.5% is held by the ten largest clones.

The CDR3 sequence holds 16 residues, the cysteine and phenylalanine included. Solely the CDR3 DNA is kept, with 48 bases framed from the first base. From the germline V gene (reference sequence), CDR1 is SGHNT and CDR2 is YYREEE. Compared with germline, V lacks 2 bases and J lacks 1 base; bases without a gene match: 7. The specimen was peripheral blood, collected 28 days after the second AZD1222 dose. The sequence derives from an adult who received the AZD1222 COVID-19 vaccine. Recombination connected TRBV5-4 to TRBJ1-1; TRBD1 matches 8 bases in the middle. The nucleotide sequence reads as follows: TGTGCCAGCAGCTTTGACACCGGGACAGGGAACACTGAAGCTTTCTTT. Its coded protein is CASSFDTGTGNTEAFF. Beyond the CDR3, the reference TRBV5-4 and TRBJ1-1 genes provide the residues; the full variable domain reads: ETGVTQSPTHLIKTRGQQVTLRCSSQSGHNTVSWYQQALGQGPQFIFQYYREEENGRGNFPPRFSGLQFPNYSSELNVNALELDDSALYLCASSFDTGTGNTEAFFGQGTRLTVV.